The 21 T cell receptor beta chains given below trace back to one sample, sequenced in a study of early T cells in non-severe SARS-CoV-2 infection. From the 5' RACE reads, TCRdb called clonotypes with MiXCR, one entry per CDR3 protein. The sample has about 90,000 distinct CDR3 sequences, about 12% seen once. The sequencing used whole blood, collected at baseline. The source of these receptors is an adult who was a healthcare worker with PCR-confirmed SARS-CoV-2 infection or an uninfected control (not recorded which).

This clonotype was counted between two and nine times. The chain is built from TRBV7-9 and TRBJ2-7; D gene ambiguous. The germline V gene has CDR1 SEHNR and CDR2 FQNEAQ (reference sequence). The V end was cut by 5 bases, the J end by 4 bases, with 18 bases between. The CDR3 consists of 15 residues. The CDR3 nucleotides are TGTGCCAGCAGCCCCTGGACCAGTCTAGAGTACGAGCAGTACTTC. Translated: CASSPWTSLEYEQYF.

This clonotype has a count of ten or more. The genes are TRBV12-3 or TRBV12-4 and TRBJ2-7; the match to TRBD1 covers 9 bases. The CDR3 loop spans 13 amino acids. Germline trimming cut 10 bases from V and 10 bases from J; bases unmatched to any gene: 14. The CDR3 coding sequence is TGTGCCATCGCACTCAGCGCGACAGGGGGTCAGTACTTC. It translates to CAIALSATGGQYF.

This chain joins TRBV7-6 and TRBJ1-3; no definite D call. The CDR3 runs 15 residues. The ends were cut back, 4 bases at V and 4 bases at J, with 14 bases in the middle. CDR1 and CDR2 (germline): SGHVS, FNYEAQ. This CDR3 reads CASSSVPSGGNTIYF. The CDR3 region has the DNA TGTGCCAGCAGCTCGGTCCCTTCAGGAGGAAACACCATATATTTT.

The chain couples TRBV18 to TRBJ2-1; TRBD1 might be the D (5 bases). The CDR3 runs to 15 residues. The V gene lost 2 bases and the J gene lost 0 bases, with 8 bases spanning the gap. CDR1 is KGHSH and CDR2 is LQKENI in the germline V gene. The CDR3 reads CASSPAGYSYNEQFF. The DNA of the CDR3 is TGTGCCAGCTCACCAGCAGGGTACTCCTACAATGAGCAGTTCTTC. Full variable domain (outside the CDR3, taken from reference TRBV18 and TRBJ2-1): NAGVMQNPRHLVRRRGQEARLRCSPMKGHSHVYWYRQLPEEGLKFMVYLQKENIIDESGMPKERFSAEFPKEGPSILRIQQVVRGDSAAYFCASSPAGYSYNEQFFGPGTRLTVL.

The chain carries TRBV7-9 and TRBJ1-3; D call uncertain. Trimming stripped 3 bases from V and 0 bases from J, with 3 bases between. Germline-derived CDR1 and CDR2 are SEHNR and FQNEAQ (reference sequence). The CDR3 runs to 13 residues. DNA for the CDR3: TGTGCCAGCAGCTTGTCCTCTGGAAACACCATATATTTT. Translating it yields CASSLSSGNTIYF.

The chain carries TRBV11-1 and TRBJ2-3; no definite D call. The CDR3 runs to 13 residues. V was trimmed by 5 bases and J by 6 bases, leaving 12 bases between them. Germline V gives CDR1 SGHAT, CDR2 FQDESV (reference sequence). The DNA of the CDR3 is TGTGCCAGCAGCCTAAAAGGGTCGGATACGCAGTATTTT. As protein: CASSLKGSDTQYF.

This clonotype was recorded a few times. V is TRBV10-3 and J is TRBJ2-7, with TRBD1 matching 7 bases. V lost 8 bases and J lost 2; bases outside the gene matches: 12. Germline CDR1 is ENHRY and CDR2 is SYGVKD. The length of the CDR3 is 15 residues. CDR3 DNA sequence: TGTGCCATCGGTAAGACAGGGCGATTTACCTACGAGCAGTACTTC. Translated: CAIGKTGRFTYEQYF.

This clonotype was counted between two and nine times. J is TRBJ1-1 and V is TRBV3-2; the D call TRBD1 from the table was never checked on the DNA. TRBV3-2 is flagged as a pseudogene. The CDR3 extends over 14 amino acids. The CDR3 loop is CASSQSQQGVAAFF. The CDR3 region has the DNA TGTGCCAGCAGCCAATCGCAACAGGGGGTTGCAGCTTTCTTT.

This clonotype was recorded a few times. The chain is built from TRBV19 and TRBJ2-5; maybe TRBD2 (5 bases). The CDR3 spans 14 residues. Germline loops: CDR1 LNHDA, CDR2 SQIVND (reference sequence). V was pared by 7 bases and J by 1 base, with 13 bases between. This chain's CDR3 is CASKEAPSQETQYF. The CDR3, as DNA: TGTGCCAGTAAGGAGGCGCCTTCCCAAGAGACCCAGTACTTC. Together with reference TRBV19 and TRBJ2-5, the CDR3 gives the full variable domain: DGGITQSPKYLFRKEGQNVTLSCEQNLNHDAMYWYRQDPGQGLRLIYYSQIVNDFQKGDIAEGYSVSREKKESFPLTVTSAQKNPTAFYLCASKEAPSQETQYFGPGTRLLVL.

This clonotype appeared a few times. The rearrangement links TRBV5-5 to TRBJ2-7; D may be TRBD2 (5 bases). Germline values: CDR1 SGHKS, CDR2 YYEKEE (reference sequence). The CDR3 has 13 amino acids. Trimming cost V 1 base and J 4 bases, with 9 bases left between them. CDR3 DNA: TGTGCCAGCAGCTTGTTTGGCGGGTACGAGCAGTACTTC. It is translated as CASSLFGGYEQYF.

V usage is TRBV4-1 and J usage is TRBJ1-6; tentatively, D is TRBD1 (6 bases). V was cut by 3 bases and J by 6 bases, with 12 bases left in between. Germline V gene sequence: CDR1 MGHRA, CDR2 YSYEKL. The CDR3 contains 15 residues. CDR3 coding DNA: TGCGCCAGCAGCCAGTCACAACAGGGTAATTCACCCCTCCACTTT. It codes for CASSQSQQGNSPLHF.

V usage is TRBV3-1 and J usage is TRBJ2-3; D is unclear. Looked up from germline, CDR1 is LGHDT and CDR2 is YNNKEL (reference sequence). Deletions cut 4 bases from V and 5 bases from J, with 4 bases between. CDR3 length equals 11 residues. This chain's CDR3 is CASSRGDTQYF. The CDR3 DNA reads TGTGCCAGCAGCCGGGGAGATACGCAGTATTTT.

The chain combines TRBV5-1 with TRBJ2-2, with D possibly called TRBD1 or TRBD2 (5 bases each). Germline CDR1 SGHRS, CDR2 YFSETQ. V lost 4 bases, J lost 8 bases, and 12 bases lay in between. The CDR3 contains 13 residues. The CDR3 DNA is TGCGCCAGCAGCCTCGGGACCACGGGGGAGCTGTTTTTT. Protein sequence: CASSLGTTGELFF.

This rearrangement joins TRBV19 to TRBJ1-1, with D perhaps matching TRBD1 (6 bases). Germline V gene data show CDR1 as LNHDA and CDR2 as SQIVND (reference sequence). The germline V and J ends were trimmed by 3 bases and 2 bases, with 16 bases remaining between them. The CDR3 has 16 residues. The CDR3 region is CASSMFTEGVNTEAFF. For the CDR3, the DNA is TGTGCCAGTAGTATGTTCACCGAGGGGGTCAACACTGAAGCTTTCTTT.

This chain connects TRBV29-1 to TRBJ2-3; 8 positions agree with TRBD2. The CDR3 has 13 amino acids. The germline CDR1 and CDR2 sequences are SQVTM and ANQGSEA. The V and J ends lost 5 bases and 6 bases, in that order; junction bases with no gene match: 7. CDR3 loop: CSVPSGGGDTQYF. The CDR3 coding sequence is TGCAGCGTTCCGAGCGGGGGCGGGGATACGCAGTATTTT.

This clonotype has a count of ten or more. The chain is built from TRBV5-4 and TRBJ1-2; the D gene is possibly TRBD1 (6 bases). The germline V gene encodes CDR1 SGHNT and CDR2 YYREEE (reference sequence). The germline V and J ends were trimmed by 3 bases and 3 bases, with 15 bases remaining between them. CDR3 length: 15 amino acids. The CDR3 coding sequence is TGTGCCAGCAGCTGGAGTGCAGGGGCGGACTATGGCTACACCTTC. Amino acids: CASSWSAGADYGYTF.

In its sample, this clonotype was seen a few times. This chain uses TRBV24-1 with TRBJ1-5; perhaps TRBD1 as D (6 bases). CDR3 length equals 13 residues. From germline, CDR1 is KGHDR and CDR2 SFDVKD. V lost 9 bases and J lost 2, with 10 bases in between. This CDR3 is CATRGAGNQPQHF. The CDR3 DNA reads TGTGCCACCCGGGGGGCCGGCAATCAGCCCCAGCATTTT.

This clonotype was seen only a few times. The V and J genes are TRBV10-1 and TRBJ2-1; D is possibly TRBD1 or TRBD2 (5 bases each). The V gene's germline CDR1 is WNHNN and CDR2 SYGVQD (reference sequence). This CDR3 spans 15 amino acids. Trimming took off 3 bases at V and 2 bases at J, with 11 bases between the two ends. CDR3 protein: CASSESGATYNEQFF. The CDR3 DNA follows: TGCGCCAGCAGTGAATCCGGGGCGACCTACAATGAGCAGTTCTTC.

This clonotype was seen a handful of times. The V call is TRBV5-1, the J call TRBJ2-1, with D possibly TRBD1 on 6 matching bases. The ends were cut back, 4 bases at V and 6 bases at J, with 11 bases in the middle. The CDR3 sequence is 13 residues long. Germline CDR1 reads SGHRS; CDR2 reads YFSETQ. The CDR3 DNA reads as TGCGCCAGCAGCCCTGGACAGACCAATGAGCAGTTCTTC. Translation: CASSPGQTNEQFF.

In nucleotides, the CDR3 is TGTGCCAGCAGCTTGTTCTTGGCGGATTCTGGAAACACCATATATTTT. Translation: CASSLFLADSGNTIYF. V and J are TRBV7-9 and TRBJ1-3; the D is unclear. Per germline, CDR1 SEHNR and CDR2 FQNEAQ (reference sequence). The CDR3 is 16 residues long. Trimming pared 3 bases from V and 1 base from J, leaving 13 bases between.

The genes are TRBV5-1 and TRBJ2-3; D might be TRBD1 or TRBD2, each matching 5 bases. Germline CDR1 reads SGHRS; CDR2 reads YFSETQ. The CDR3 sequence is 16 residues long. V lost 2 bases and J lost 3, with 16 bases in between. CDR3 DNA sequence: TGCGCCAGCAGCTTCGAGCGGATCAGGGTGACAGATACGCAGTATTTT. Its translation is CASSFERIRVTDTQYF.